These 32 T cell receptor beta chains were sequenced from one sample in a study of cytomegalovirus exposure and HLA in healthy donors. The PCR contained 60 Vbeta and 13 Jbeta primers. Method: immunoSEQ multiplex PCR; TCRdb's copy keeps in-frame clones and lacks some. The data show about 150,000 clones, approximately 80% seen once. Sequencing was done on a sample of PBMCs. The receptors were gathered from a man younger than 45 in good health and CMV-seropositive.

The chain is built from TRBV5-6 and TRBJ2-1; 11 positions match TRBD2. J gave up 0 bases and V 0 bases, and 5 bases lay outside the gene matches. The CDR3 consists of 18 residues. Germline CDR1 and CDR2: SGHDT and YYEEEE. The CDR3 DNA follows: TGTGCCAGCAGCTTGGAGGCTAGCGGGAGGAGCTCCTACAATGAGCAGTTCTTC. This encodes CASSLEASGRSSYNEQFF.

The V gene is TRBV4-2, the J gene TRBJ2-7, with D maybe TRBD1 (6 bases). Germline loops: CDR1 LGHNA, CDR2 YNFKEQ. V lost 0 bases and J lost 2, with 11 bases in between. The CDR3 runs to 15 residues. The CDR3 bases are TGTGCCAGCAGCCAAGACAGGACAGCCACCTACGAGCAGTACTTC. Translated, it gives CASSQDRTATYEQYF.

This clone was seen only a few times. Mismatch with germline at one junction end may stem from a read error. This chain joins TRBV29-1 and TRBJ1-1; possibly TRBD1 for D (5 bases). This CDR3 has 12 residues. The germline V gene has CDR1 SQVTM and CDR2 ANQGSEA. Here the CDR3 DNA reads TGCAGCGTTAAAGACAGTGACACTGAAGCTTTCTTT. Encoded protein: CSVKDSDTEAFF. Drawing the rest from reference TRBV29-1 and TRBJ1-1, the complete variable domain is SAVISQKPSRDICQRGTSLTIQCQVDSQVTMMFWYRQQPGQSLTLIATANQGSEATYESGFVIDKFPISRPNLTFSTLTVSNMSPEDSSIYLCSVKDSDTEAFFGQGTRLTVV.

The rearrangement joins TRBV5-8 to TRBJ2-7, with 9 bases lining up with TRBD1. V shed 3 bases and J 3 bases; nucleotides not matched to a gene: 10. This CDR3 has 16 residues. CDR1 and CDR2 (germline): SGHTS, YDEGEE. The chain's CDR3 is CASSSYPGTGRYEQYF. The CDR3 nucleotides read TGTGCCAGCAGCTCTTACCCCGGGACAGGGCGCTACGAGCAGTACTTC.

The chain uses TRBV7-2 and TRBJ2-3; D unresolved. This CDR3 comprises 13 residues. Per germline, CDR1 SGHTA and CDR2 FQGNSA. The V and J ends lost 1 base and 1 base respectively, with 3 bases between them. The CDR3 region is CASSLGGTDTQYF. The CDR3 DNA follows: TGTGCCAGCAGCTTAGGCGGCACAGATACGCAGTATTTT.

The chain combines TRBV1 with TRBJ2-5; the table's D call of TRBD2 was not tested on the DNA. Gene TRBJ2-7 matches the end of the DNA better, so the J call may be wrong. TRBV1 is an annotated pseudogene. This CDR3 has 18 amino acids. For the CDR3, the DNA is TGCACCAGCAGCCAACACCAACTCGGACTAGCGGACTTCTACGAGCAGTACTTC. As protein: CTSSQHQLGLADFYEQYF.

V and J are TRBV27 and TRBJ2-3, with TRBD2 matching over 7 bases. Germline CDR1 MNHEY, CDR2 SMNVEV (reference sequence). CDR3 size: 16 residues. The J segment lost 2 bases and the V segment lost 2 bases, leaving 7 bases of the junction unmatched. This CDR3 is CASSLEASGITDTQYF. CDR3 DNA sequence: TGTGCCAGCAGTTTAGAGGCTAGCGGTATCACAGATACGCAGTATTTT.

The CDR3: CASSARAGSGISYNEQFF. DNA of the CDR3: TGTGCCAGCAGCGCCCGAGCAGGAAGCGGGATATCCTACAATGAGCAGTTCTTC. The chain combines TRBV9 with TRBJ2-1, with 7 positions matching TRBD2. The germline V gene encodes CDR1 SGDLS and CDR2 YYNGEE. J lost 1 base, V lost 3 bases, and 13 bases had no gene match. The CDR3 has 18 amino acids.

The V call is TRBV7-2, the J call TRBJ2-1; TRBD2 aligns across 10 bases. With 5 bases clipped from V and 7 bases from J, the junction kept 17 bases outside the gene matches. The CDR3 consists of 18 residues. CDR1 is SGHTA, CDR2 FQGNSA, per germline. The CDR3 loop reads CASSPYGFSGRFQNEQFF. Here the CDR3 DNA reads TGTGCCAGCAGCCCTTACGGTTTTAGCGGGAGGTTTCAGAATGAGCAGTTCTTC.

CDR3 in DNA: TGTGCCACCACTCCGGACAGGGGGCGGTTTGCATATGGCTACACCTTC. Encoded protein: CATTPDRGRFAYGYTF. This chain uses TRBV15 with TRBJ1-2; 11 bases line up with TRBD1. This CDR3 is built from 16 residues. After removal of 7 bases from V and 5 bases from J, the junction contained 12 bases not matched to a gene. Germline CDR1 is LNHNV and CDR2 is YYDKDF (reference sequence).

The CDR3 loop is CASSPGLAGGVYNEQFF. In DNA form, the CDR3 reads TGTGCCAGCTCACCGGGACTAGCGGGAGGGGTATACAATGAGCAGTTCTTC. The rearrangement links TRBV18 to TRBJ2-1, with 16 bases lining up with TRBD2. Germline trimming cut 3 bases from V and 4 bases from J; bases unmatched to any gene: 3. The CDR3 consists of 17 residues. The germline V gene has CDR1 KGHSH and CDR2 LQKENI.

The CDR3 DNA follows: TGCGCCAGCAGGGACAGGGATAACTATGGCTACACCTTC. This gives the protein CASRDRDNYGYTF. The V gene is TRBV5-1, the J gene TRBJ1-2; 8 nucleotides align to TRBD1. This CDR3 spans 13 amino acids. V lost 5 bases, J lost 1 base, and 1 base stayed unmatched. Germline CDR1 SGHRS, CDR2 YFSETQ.

The chain is built from TRBV29-1 and TRBJ2-5; TRBD1 matches at 7 bases. The CDR3 loop spans 15 amino acids. Germline V gene lookup returns CDR1 SQVTM and CDR2 ANQGSEA. Trimming at V came to 5 bases and at J to 4 bases, leaving 13 bases not matched to a gene. In nucleotides, the CDR3 is TGCAGCGTTACCACGGGGACAGTTGTCGGAGAGACCCAGTACTTC. This encodes CSVTTGTVVGETQYF.

V is TRBV28 and J is TRBJ2-7; 8 nucleotides line up with TRBD1. The germline V gene has CDR1 MDHEN and CDR2 SYDVKM. This CDR3 contains 15 residues. After removal of 10 bases from V and 0 bases from J, the junction contained 11 bases not matched to a gene. The CDR3 spells CATSGGSLISYEQYF. DNA of the CDR3: TGTGCCACTTCAGGGGGCAGTCTGATCTCCTACGAGCAGTACTTC.

This clone has just one count. The chain uses TRBV9 and TRBJ2-3, with 10 bases lining up with TRBD2. With V trimmed by 3 bases and J by 0 bases, 1 base remained unmatched. Germline V CDR1 and CDR2: SGDLS, YYNGEE. The CDR3 is made up of 15 amino acids. The CDR3 spells CASSGAGGSTDTQYF. As DNA, the CDR3 is TGTGCCAGCAGCGGAGCGGGAGGGAGCACAGATACGCAGTATTTT.

This clone was detected only a few times. V gene TRBV28 combines with J gene TRBJ1-1, with TRBD1 identical over 9 bases. This CDR3 region has 14 residues. From germline, CDR1 is MDHEN and CDR2 SYDVKM. CDR3 bases: TGTGTCGTGGTTATCGGGACAGGGTTCACTGAAGCTTTCTTT. Residues: CVVVIGTGFTEAFF.

The chain links TRBV28 to TRBJ2-5; no clear D. CDR3 size: 15 residues. Deletions cut 4 bases from V and 1 base from J, with 13 bases between. Germline V gene lookup returns CDR1 MDHEN and CDR2 SYDVKM. The CDR3 DNA follows: TGTGCCAGCAGTTGGGCTGAGTTCCCCCAAGAGACCCAGTACTTC. This codes for CASSWAEFPQETQYF.

V and J are TRBV5-1 and TRBJ2-1, with 9 bases aligning to TRBD1. The junction had 4 bases not matched to a gene; V was cut back by 4 bases and J by 5 bases. This CDR3 spans 14 amino acids. The germline V gene has CDR1 SGHRS and CDR2 YFSETQ. DNA for the CDR3: TGCGCCAGCAGCCTCGGGACAGGGAACAATGAGCAGTTCTTC. It codes for CASSLGTGNNEQFF.

This clone occurred once. V is TRBV28 and J is TRBJ1-2; D is perhaps TRBD1 (6 bases). Germline CDR1 reads MDHEN; CDR2 reads SYDVKM. V was clipped by 5 bases and J by 7 bases, with 17 bases between them. The CDR3 totals 14 residues. This CDR3 reads CASSLQGARGGYTF. In DNA, the CDR3 is TGTGCCAGCAGTCTACAGGGCGCTAGGGGTGGCTACACCTTC.

Turning to this clone: One end of the junction does not line up with germline, which may come from a read error. The chain employs TRBV5-1 and TRBJ2-1; TRBD1 aligns across 8 bases. The CDR3 has 13 amino acids. The V gene's germline CDR1 is SGHRS and CDR2 YFSETQ. CDR3 region: CASSEDRVGFLIF. Written as DNA, the CDR3 is TGCGCCAGCAGCGAGGACAGGGTGGGTTTTTTGATCTTC.

The chain combines TRBV18 with TRBJ2-6; TRBD1 aligns across 7 bases. CDR3 size: 18 residues. CDR1 is KGHSH, CDR2 LQKENI, per germline. Trimming at V came to 0 bases and at J to 0 bases, leaving 5 bases not matched to a gene. This CDR3 is CASSPPRDSSSGANVLTF. The CDR3 DNA reads TGTGCCAGCTCACCACCGAGGGACAGCTCCTCTGGGGCCAACGTCCTGACTTTC.

The chain has TRBV11-3 and TRBJ1-1, with D possibly being TRBD1 (5 bases). V was clipped by 5 bases and J by 7 bases, with 14 bases between them. Germline V gene sequence: CDR1 SGHNT, CDR2 YENEEA. This CDR3 contains 13 residues. Here the CDR3 reads CASSPSRDFEAFF. The DNA of the CDR3 is TGTGCCAGCAGCCCCTCCAGGGACTTTGAAGCTTTCTTT.

This rearrangement joins TRBV19 to TRBJ2-5, with 9 bases matching TRBD1. With the DNA end fitting TRBJ2-7 better, the J assignment may be wrong. Germline-derived CDR1 and CDR2 are LNHDA and SQIVND (reference sequence). The CDR3 consists of 15 residues. The CDR3 here is CASRPGQGISYEQYF. The CDR3 bases are TGTGCCAGTAGGCCGGGACAGGGTATTTCCTACGAGCAGTACTTC.

The V call is TRBV5-6, the J call TRBJ2-2, with 7 nucleotides matching TRBD1. The CDR3 runs 15 residues. CDR1 is SGHDT and CDR2 is YYEEEE in the germline V gene. After removal of 3 bases from V and 2 bases from J, the junction contained 4 bases not matched to a gene. CDR3: CASSSRTGNTGELFF. The CDR3 coding sequence is TGTGCCAGCAGCTCGCGGACAGGAAACACCGGGGAGCTGTTTTTT. Looking up the rest from reference TRBV5-6 and TRBJ2-2 gives the full variable domain: DAGVTQSPTHLIKTRGQQVTLRCSPKSGHDTVSWYQQALGQGPQFIFQYYEEEERQRGNFPDRFSGHQFPNYSSELNVNALLLGDSALYLCASSSRTGNTGELFFGEGSRLTVL.

This clone was recorded only once. The CDR3 DNA reads TGTGCCAGCAGTCCGGCAGGGACATCTGGGGAGCAGTACTTC. Residues: CASSPAGTSGEQYF. The V call is TRBV11-2, the J call TRBJ2-7; weak D call: TRBD1 (6 bases). The CDR3 loop spans 14 amino acids. Germline V gene sequence: CDR1 SGHAT, CDR2 FQNNGV. Trimming left V 6 bases short and J 7 bases short, with 19 bases between.

This chain joins TRBV19 and TRBJ2-3; TRBD2 matches 10 bases. Germline values: CDR1 LNHDA, CDR2 SQIVND (reference sequence). The CDR3 runs 15 residues. Germline trimming cut 3 bases from V and 2 bases from J; bases unmatched to any gene: 2. CDR3 nucleotides: TGTGCCAGTAGTATCACTAGCGGGGTCACAGATACGCAGTATTTT. This sequence encodes CASSITSGVTDTQYF.

This chain links TRBV5-1 with TRBJ2-3; the D is unclear. Germline loops: CDR1 SGHRS, CDR2 YFSETQ. This CDR3 contains 14 residues. Trimming took off 3 bases at V and 0 bases at J, with 8 bases between the two ends. In DNA form, the CDR3 reads TGCGCCAGCAGCTCTTCCACTAGCACAGATACGCAGTATTTT. Translation: CASSSSTSTDTQYF. The variable domain in full, completed from reference TRBV5-1 and TRBJ2-3, reads KAGVTQTPRYLIKTRGQQVTLSCSPISGHRSVSWYQQTPGQGLQFLFEYFSETQRNKGNFPGRFSGRQFSNSRSEMNVSTLELGDSALYLCASSSSTSTDTQYFGPGTRLTVL.

The V and J genes are TRBV28 and TRBJ2-6, with TRBD1 matching over 8 bases. The V and J ends lost 5 bases and 2 bases, in that order; junction bases with no gene match: 2. This CDR3 comprises 15 residues. CDR1 is MDHEN and CDR2 is SYDVKM in the germline V gene. CDR3 in amino acids: CASSHRGTGANVLTF. CDR3 nucleotide sequence: TGTGCCAGCAGTCACAGGGGGACTGGGGCCAACGTCCTGACTTTC. The full variable domain, its missing parts supplied by reference TRBV28 and TRBJ2-6, is DVKVTQSSRYLVKRTGEKVFLECVQDMDHENMFWYRQDPGLGLRLIYFSYDVKMKEKGDIPEGYSVSREKKERFSLILESASTNQTSMYLCASSHRGTGANVLTFGAGSRLTVL.

The chain carries TRBV2 and TRBJ2-3, with 8 nucleotides matching TRBD2. The ends lost 2 bases at V and 4 bases at J; junction bases unmatched: 8. The CDR3 spans 16 residues. Germline V lookup: CDR1 SNHLY, CDR2 FYNNEI. Written as DNA, the CDR3 is TGTGCCAGCAGTGAATCAGCGGGAGATTTGTCAGATACGCAGTATTTT. Translated, it gives CASSESAGDLSDTQYF.

The V call is TRBV5-1, the J call TRBJ2-3; D is perhaps TRBD1 (6 bases). The length of the CDR3 is 15 residues. Germline V gene lookup returns CDR1 SGHRS and CDR2 YFSETQ. The germline V and J ends were trimmed by 0 bases and 0 bases, with 8 bases remaining between them. In DNA, the CDR3 is TGCGCCAGCAGCTTGGTAGGGGGTAGCACAGATACGCAGTATTTT. This codes for CASSLVGGSTDTQYF.

This clone came up once. The V call is TRBV29-1, the J call TRBJ1-4; 7 nucleotides align to TRBD1. The germline V gene has CDR1 SQVTM and CDR2 ANQGSEA. V dropped 6 bases and J dropped 3; count of bases not matched to a gene: 4. The CDR3 totals 13 residues. The CDR3 region has the DNA TGCAGCGTCCAGACAGGGCCTAATGAAAAACTGTTTTTT. Its translation is CSVQTGPNEKLFF.

The chain is built from TRBV27 and TRBJ2-2; 10 bases map to TRBD2. In germline, CDR1 is MNHEY, CDR2 SMNVEV (reference sequence). The CDR3 loop spans 17 amino acids. V trimming: 5 bases; J trimming: 2 bases; junction bases outside the gene matches: 8. The CDR3 DNA is TGTGCCAGCAGTCGATCGGGACTAGCGCCAAACACCGGGGAGCTGTTTTTT. Protein sequence: CASSRSGLAPNTGELFF.